The entry that follows covers one TCR beta chain sequence. What it recognizes is unknown. Assay used: immunoSEQ multiplex PCR; TCRdb lists only in-frame clones, some missing. The data contain 98,000 or so clones, about 85% of them singletons. These data come from a study of cytomegalovirus exposure and HLA in healthy donors. Points from the study as a whole: Rare sequences made up most TCRs, while some public TCRs were found in many donors. Among TCR beta chains, those listed as cytomegalovirus-associated numbered approximately 150. Cytomegalovirus status was reportedly diagnosed by the classifier with high sensitivity and specificity.

V was cut by 6 bases and J by 4 bases, with 11 bases left in between. Germline V gene lookup returns CDR1 MNHEY and CDR2 SMNVEV (reference sequence). CDR3 size: 13 residues. This TCR derives from a woman in her late teens or twenties in good health and CMV-seronegative. The J gene is TRBJ2-3, the V gene TRBV27; D not certain. Sequenced material: PBMCs. The CDR3 sequence is CASSPGDADTQYF. The CDR3, as DNA: TGTGCCAGCAGCCCAGGCGATGCAGATACGCAGTATTTT.